This TCR beta chain derives from a study of tumor-infiltrating lymphocytes in primary liver carcinoma. Study outcomes and limitations: Tumors significantly exceeded blood in top-250-clone fraction (p = 0.039).

From around 500 ng of total RNA, TCR beta-specific cDNA was reverse-transcribed using a constant-region primer. TCR beta libraries came from three nested multiplex PCR rounds using slightly modified ARM-PCR. The opening two PCR rounds, 10 cycles each, paired TRBV1-TRBV30 forward primers with a C-beta reverse primer. From the multiplex PCR reads, TCRdb called clonotypes with MiXCR, one entry per CDR3 protein. The sample shows fewer than 200,000 distinct CDR3 sequences, around 85% of them seen only once. CDR1 is SGHAT, CDR2 FQNNGV, per germline. CDR3 length: 17 residues. In this sample, this clonotype turned up once. No antigen is known for it. A junction end diverges from the germline sequence, so it may reflect a read error. Total RNA and DNA came together from approximately 20-30 mg of bulk tissue without cell sorting. No treatment had been given to the patients, who were chronically infected with HBV.

The chain has TRBV11-2 and TRBJ1-1; maybe TRBD1 (5 bases). The receptor was derived from a middle-aged man with primary liver carcinoma and hepatitis B virus infection. Sequences were obtained from tumor tissue from primary liver carcinoma. The CDR3 bases are TGTGCCAGCAGTTTAGTGGGGGTCGACAGTTTGAACACTGAAGCTTTCTTT. It translates to CASSLVGVDSLNTEAFF.